The 13 T cell receptor beta chains reported below all come from one sample, sequenced in a study of blood T cell repertoires in COVID-19. Here immunoSEQ multiplex PCR was the method, and the copy in TCRdb shows in-frame clones only, minus some. The sample has around 60,000 clones, 80% to 85% seen once. The sequenced sample consisted of peripheral blood. These receptors all come from a woman aged 80 or over with active or convalescent COVID-19.

The chain joins TRBV27 to TRBJ1-2; possible D gene TRBD1, 5 bases. This CDR3 is built from 15 residues. Trimming stripped 0 bases from V and 4 bases from J, with 12 bases between. The germline CDR1 and CDR2 sequences are MNHEY and SMNVEV (reference sequence). The CDR3 sequence is CASSLSAGKGYGYTF. The DNA of the CDR3 is TGTGCCAGCAGTTTATCTGCAGGGAAAGGCTATGGCTACACCTTC.

The V gene is TRBV3-1 (or the pseudogene TRBV3-2), the J gene TRBJ1-1; TRBD1 aligns across 9 bases. Trimming cost V 4 bases and J 1 base; bases outside gene matches: 4. The CDR3 spans 15 residues. The germline CDR1 and CDR2 sequences are LGHDT and YNNKEL (reference sequence). The CDR3, as DNA: TGTGCCAGCAGCCCTTGGACAGGGGAGAACACTGAAGCTTTCTTT. Protein: CASSPWTGENTEAFF.

V is TRBV9 and J is TRBJ2-2; no clear D gene. The V end was cut by 0 bases, the J end by 7 bases, with 4 bases between. CDR3 length: 12 amino acids. Germline CDR1 reads SGDLS; CDR2 reads YYNGEE. As DNA, the CDR3 is TGTGCCAGCAGCGTAGTCGTCGGGGAGCTGTTTTTT. It codes for CASSVVVGELFF.

The chain links TRBV20-1 to TRBJ2-1; D gene uncertain. CDR3 length: 10 amino acids. Trimming took off 2 bases at V and 9 bases at J, with 5 bases between the two ends. Germline values: CDR1 DFQATT, CDR2 SNEGSKA (reference sequence). As DNA, the CDR3 is TGCAGTGCTAGATACGGTGAGCAGTTCTTC. As protein: CSARYGEQFF.

The CDR3 loop reads CASRHRGSSGELFF. CDR3 DNA sequence: TGTGCCAGCAGACACCGCGGGAGCAGCGGGGAGCTGTTTTTT. This chain links TRBV3-1 (or the pseudogene TRBV3-2) with TRBJ2-2; 7 nucleotides line up with TRBD2. V shed 6 bases, J shed 7 bases, and the junction held 8 bases outside the gene matches. The V gene's germline CDR1 is LGHDT and CDR2 YNNKEL (reference sequence). The CDR3 is made up of 14 amino acids.

The rearrangement uses TRBV19 and TRBJ1-4, with 7 positions matching TRBD1. V lost 5 bases to trimming and J lost 7 bases; unmatched junction nucleotides: 10. The CDR3 is 15 amino acids. Germline CDR1 is LNHDA and CDR2 is SQIVND (reference sequence). Here the CDR3 reads CASSSFRQGAEKLFF. CDR3 nucleotide sequence: TGTGCCAGTAGTTCCTTCAGACAGGGTGCTGAAAAACTGTTTTTT. The full variable domain, in which reference TRBV19 and TRBJ1-4 provide the parts outside the CDR3, is DGGITQSPKYLFRKEGQNVTLSCEQNLNHDAMYWYRQDPGQGLRLIYYSQIVNDFQKGDIAEGYSVSREKKESFPLTVTSAQKNPTAFYLCASSSFRQGAEKLFFGSGTQLSVL.

The chain uses TRBV11-2 and TRBJ1-1; a weak D match, TRBD1 (6 bases). V was clipped by 4 bases and J by 4 bases, with 16 bases between them. The CDR3 is 15 amino acids. Per the germline V gene, CDR1 is SGHAT and CDR2 is FQNNGV. The CDR3 protein is CASSSQGIRGTEAFF. As DNA, the CDR3 is TGTGCCAGCAGCTCACAGGGTATCCGAGGCACTGAAGCTTTCTTT.

The chain links TRBV10-3 to TRBJ2-7; 7 bases line up with TRBD1. The CDR3 length is 16 residues. With 2 bases clipped from V and 4 bases from J, the junction kept 11 bases outside the gene matches. CDR1 is ENHRY and CDR2 is SYGVKD in the germline V gene. CDR3 nucleotide sequence: TGTGCCATCAGTGAGCCTGGACAGGTGAATGAGTACGAGCAGTACTTC. It translates to CAISEPGQVNEYEQYF.

The chain has TRBV4-1 and TRBJ1-2; 10 bases are shared with TRBD1. The CDR3 sequence is 16 residues long. Germline V gene data show CDR1 as MGHRA and CDR2 as YSYEKL. Germline trimming cut 3 bases from V and 6 bases from J; bases unmatched to any gene: 10. The DNA of the CDR3 is TGCGCCAGCAGCCAGCGATCGGCCGGGACAGGGGATGGCTACACCTTC. Translating gives CASSQRSAGTGDGYTF.

This chain uses TRBV6-2 or TRBV6-3 with TRBJ1-5; possible D gene TRBD1, 5 bases. With 0 bases removed from V and 6 bases from J, the gap between germline ends came to 12 bases. This CDR3 comprises 15 residues. Germline assignment: CDR1 MNHEY and CDR2 SVGEGT. The CDR3 reads CASSYSSGSFQPQHF. Here the CDR3 DNA reads TGTGCCAGCAGTTACTCCTCAGGGTCGTTTCAGCCCCAGCATTTT.

The chain is built from TRBV12-3 or TRBV12-4 and TRBJ1-5; a possible D gene is TRBD1 (6 bases). Trimming cost V 5 bases and J 9 bases, with 11 bases left between them. The CDR3 runs to 12 residues. CDR3 sequence reads: CASSGGGRPQHF. The DNA of the CDR3 is TGTGCCAGCAGTGGGGGCGGACGGCCCCAGCATTTT.

This chain uses TRBV27 with TRBJ1-5; no reliable D call. The CDR3 has 11 residues. V was trimmed by 5 bases and J by 5 bases, leaving 4 bases between them. Germline CDR1 MNHEY, CDR2 SMNVEV (reference sequence). The CDR3 protein is CASSPYQPQHF. The CDR3 DNA is TGTGCCAGCAGTCCTTATCAGCCCCAGCATTTT.

The chain recombines TRBV6-2 or TRBV6-3 with TRBJ1-1; D might be TRBD1 (5 bases). Trimming took 4 bases from V and 7 from J, leaving 16 bases between them. This CDR3 region has 14 residues. Germline V gives CDR1 MNHEY, CDR2 SVGEGT. CDR3 bases: TGTGCCAGCAGTTCCCCACAGGAAGGTATTGAAGCTTTCTTT. Amino acids: CASSSPQEGIEAFF.